A selection of T cell receptor beta chains follows, all from one sample in a study of T and B cells in COVID-19 patients. TCRdb recomputed calls from the multiplex PCR reads with MiXCR, one row per CDR3 protein. This sample has under 10,000 distinct CDR3 sequences, with about 28% found just once. Material: blood. These receptors were taken from a human donor who had recovered from COVID-19. Both conserved end residues are part of each CDR3. D genes are given only for firm matches. Some rows mark clone size as missing; the rest say once, few, many or name a class of expanded clone.

d_call j_call v_call clone_size cdr3_nt cdr3_aa
TRBD2 TRBJ2-3 TRBV5-1 . TGCGCCACCAAACGGGGCGGGGGGGGCACAGATACGCAGTATTTT CATKRGGGGTDTQYF
TRBD1 TRBJ2-3 TRBV7-2 . TGTGCCAGCACCTCCGACAGGGGGGGGGGGGATACGCAGTATTTT CASTSDRGGGDTQYF
TRBD1 TRBJ1-2 TRBV19 . TGTGCCAGTAGTATGGCACAGGGGAACTATGGCTACACCTTC CASSMAQGNYGYTF
TRBD2 TRBJ2-5 TRBV5-1 . TGCGCCAGCAGCTTGCAGGCTAGCGGGGAAGAGACCCAGTACTTC CASSLQASGEETQYF
TRBD1 TRBJ1-6 TRBV20-1 . TGCAGTGCTCCAGGGACAGCCCTAGGGCCAATAGGTTCACCCCTCCACTTT CSAPGTALGPIGSPLHF
TRBD1 TRBJ2-7 TRBV29-1 . TGCAGCGTGGGGACAGGGCCCACATACGAGCAGTACTTC CSVGTGPTYEQYF
TRBD1 TRBJ1-4 TRBV6-5 many TGTGCCAGCAGTTACCGGGGTGGGACAGGGGGCTTTTCGGGGGATGCAACTAATGAAAAACTGTTTTTT CASSYRGGTGGFSGDATNEKLFF
TRBD1 TRBJ2-2 TRBV5-1 . TGCGCCAGCGGACAGGGGAATATCGGGGAGCTGTTTTTT CASGQGNIGELFF
. TRBJ2-4 TRBV6-1 few TGTGCCAGCAGTGAAGGAAGAGGATGGTACATTCAGTACTTC CASSEGRGWYIQYF
TRBD2 TRBJ2-3 TRBV6-5 . TGTGCCAGCCACGCTAGCGGTACAGATACGCAGTATTTT CASHASGTDTQYF
TRBD1 TRBJ2-7 TRBV29-1 medium-sized TGCAGCGTTGGGCTCCGGGACAGGGGTGGCGAGCAGTACTTC CSVGLRDRGGEQYF
. TRBJ2-7 TRBV30 medium-sized TGTGCCTGGAGTGTAATGGGGGGCTGGGAGCAGTACTTC CAWSVMGGWEQYF
TRBD1 TRBJ1-5 TRBV12-3/TRBV12-4 . TGTGCCAGCAGTTTCGGCAGGGGGCTTAGCAATCAGCCCCAGCATTTT CASSFGRGLSNQPQHF
. TRBJ1-1 TRBV2 . TGTGCCAGCGATGAGCAGATGAACACTGAAGCTTTCTTT CASDEQMNTEAFF
TRBD1 TRBJ2-1 TRBV12-3/TRBV12-4 medium-sized TGTGCCAGCCGGGACAGGGTTTACAATGAGCAGTTCTTC CASRDRVYNEQFF
. TRBJ1-2 TRBV10-3 . TGTGCCATCAGTGAGTCACCCTTGATGTCGGACCCGGAAAGGAGCTATGGCTACACCTTC CAISESPLMSDPERSYGYTF
TRBD2 TRBJ2-5 TRBV5-6 . TGTGCCAGCAGCTTGGGGACCTTTAGCGGGGGGCCCCCCAAAGAGACCCAGTACTTC CASSLGTFSGGPPKETQYF
. TRBJ2-3 TRBV5-1 . TGCGCCAGCAGCTTGGTCCCCAGGGCGACAGATACGCAGTATTTT CASSLVPRATDTQYF
. TRBJ2-7 TRBV7-2 many TGTGCCAGCAGCTTAGAGGTCGGTAGTGCCTACGAGCAGTACTTC CASSLEVGSAYEQYF
. TRBJ2-2 TRBV6-6 . TGTGCCAGCAGTTATGACAGAACAACCGGGGAGCTGTTTTTT CASSYDRTTGELFF
. TRBJ2-7 TRBV19 medium-sized TGTGCCAGTAGTATAGATCCCTGGACGGGGTACGAGCAGTACTTC CASSIDPWTGYEQYF
. TRBJ2-3 TRBV7-5 . . CISVPSYKRIHSVRNTDTQYF
TRBD2 TRBJ2-1 TRBV20-1 . TGCAGTGCTAGCGGTTCGCTAGCGGGGGGGACCAATGAGCAGTTCTTC CSASGSLAGGTNEQFF
. TRBJ2-1 TRBV5-1 . TGCGCCAGCAGCTTGGGGACAGAAGGCATTTGGAGTGAGCAGTTCTTC CASSLGTEGIWSEQFF
. TRBJ1-6 TRBV7-9 few TGTGCCAGCAGCTTAGCGGAGCCGGGGGGAGGTAGACCCCTCCACTTT CASSLAEPGGGRPLHF
. TRBJ2-3 TRBV10-3 medium-sized TGTGCCATCAGTGAGTCTATGGGGGCCGGCACAGATACGCAGTATTTT CAISESMGAGTDTQYF
TRBD1 TRBJ1-5 TRBV28 . TGTGCCAGCACCTCCTACAGGGGAGGCGGGCAGCCCCAGCATTTT CASTSYRGGGQPQHF